The clone carrying this TCR beta chain occurred many times. Its antigen is as yet unknown. TCRdb reprocessed the 5' RACE reads via MiXCR and lists one record per CDR3 protein. The repertoire holds about 62,000 distinct CDR3 sequences, 3% to 4% seen once, with about 2% in the top ten. V lost 0 bases to trimming and J lost 4 bases; unmatched junction nucleotides: 6. The CDR3 has 15 amino acids. CDR1 SGHRS and CDR2 YFSETQ come from the germline V gene. The entry originates in a study of neurological immune-mediated disorders. Findings and limits, study-wide: The greatest TCR clonal expansion occurred in HTLV-1-associated myelopathy and the least in multiple sclerosis, which fell below healthy controls.

Stored at -80 C, 2 million PBMCs were the source of the unsorted libraries. The rearrangement uses TRBV5-1 and TRBJ2-7; 8 bases match TRBD1. The sequencing input was PBMCs. The sequence came from a woman in her forties or fifties with multiple sclerosis. This chain's CDR3 is CASSLEAGGSYEQYF. The CDR3 nucleotides read TGCGCCAGCAGCTTGGAGGCAGGGGGCTCGTACGAGCAGTACTTC.